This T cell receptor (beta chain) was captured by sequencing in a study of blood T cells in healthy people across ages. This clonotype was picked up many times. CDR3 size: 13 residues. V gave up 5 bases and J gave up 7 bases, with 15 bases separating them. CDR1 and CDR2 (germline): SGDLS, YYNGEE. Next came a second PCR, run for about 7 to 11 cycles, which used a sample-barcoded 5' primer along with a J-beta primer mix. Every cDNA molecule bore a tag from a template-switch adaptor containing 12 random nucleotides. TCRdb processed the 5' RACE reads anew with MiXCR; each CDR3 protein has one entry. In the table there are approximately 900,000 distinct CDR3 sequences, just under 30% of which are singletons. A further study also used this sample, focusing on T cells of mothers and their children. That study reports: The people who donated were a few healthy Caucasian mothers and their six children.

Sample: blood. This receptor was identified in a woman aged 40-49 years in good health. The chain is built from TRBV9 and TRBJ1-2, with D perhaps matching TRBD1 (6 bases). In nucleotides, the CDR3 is TGTGCCAGCAGGAATCAGGGGTCTGGTGGCTACACCTTC. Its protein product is CASRNQGSGGYTF.